One sample yielded the 13 T cell receptor beta chains listed below, sequenced in a study of cytomegalovirus exposure and HLA in healthy donors. The PCR employed 60 Vbeta primers together with 13 Jbeta primers. The table came from immunoSEQ multiplex PCR; TCRdb's copy has only in-frame clones and leaves some out. In the table there are 150,000 to 200,000 clones, approximately 83% of which are singletons. Input material: PBMCs. These receptor sequences come from a man between 18 and 35 years old in good health and CMV-seropositive.

This chain links TRBV11-2 with TRBJ2-4; D gene unclear. V was shortened by 4 bases and J by 0 bases, with 7 bases between the two germline ends. Germline V gene lookup returns CDR1 SGHAT and CDR2 FQNNGV. This CDR3 comprises 14 residues. CDR3 region: CASSSWLAKNIQYF. CDR3 DNA: TGTGCCAGCAGCTCATGGCTAGCCAAAAACATTCAGTACTTC.

This sequence joins TRBV5-1 and TRBJ1-3; the match to TRBD1 covers 8 bases. Looked up from germline, CDR1 is SGHRS and CDR2 is YFSETQ. J lost 0 bases, V lost 4 bases, and 3 bases had no gene match. There are 15 residues in the CDR3. The CDR3 DNA reads TGCGCCAGCAGCATGGACAGGGACTCTGGAAACACCATATATTTT. Encoded protein: CASSMDRDSGNTIYF.

This clone was seen more than once but under ten times. This chain connects TRBV7-2 to TRBJ2-2; a weak D match, TRBD2 (6 bases). V lost 5 bases and J 5 bases, leaving 9 bases between the germline ends. The CDR3 is 13 residues long. Germline-derived CDR1 and CDR2 are SGHTA and FQGNSA. CDR3 residues: CASSLGRTGELFF. The CDR3 nucleotides are TGTGCCAGCAGCCTGGGGAGGACCGGGGAGCTGTTTTTT. The full variable domain, with the rest looked up from reference TRBV7-2 and TRBJ2-2, is GAGVSQSPSNKVTEKGKDVELRCDPISGHTALYWYRQSLGQGLEFLIYFQGNSAPDKSGLPSDRFSAERTGGSVSTLTIQRTQQEDSAVYLCASSLGRTGELFFGEGSRLTVL.

The genes are TRBV5-5 and TRBJ2-7; TRBD1 aligns across 8 bases. The V gene's germline CDR1 is SGHKS and CDR2 YYEKEE (reference sequence). Trimming cost V 4 bases and J 3 bases; bases outside gene matches: 6. The CDR3 has 14 amino acids. This CDR3 reads CASSRADRDYEQYF. In DNA form, the CDR3 reads TGTGCCAGCAGCCGGGCGGACAGGGACTACGAGCAGTACTTC.

The chain has TRBV6-5 and TRBJ1-1, with D maybe TRBD1 (6 bases). V was shortened by 9 bases and J by 5 bases, with 10 bases between the two germline ends. The CDR3 is 11 amino acids. Germline V gene data show CDR1 as MNHEY and CDR2 as SVGAGI. This CDR3 is CARDRGTEAFF. The CDR3, as DNA: TGTGCCAGGGACAGAGGGACTGAAGCTTTCTTT.

J is TRBJ1-4 and V is TRBV6-1; 8 positions match TRBD1. This CDR3 spans 14 amino acids. The V and J ends lost 4 bases and 4 bases, in that order; junction bases with no gene match: 2. Germline V gene lookup returns CDR1 MNHNS and CDR2 SASEGT. CDR3 DNA: TGTGCCAGCAGTGGGACAGGGAATAATGAAAAACTGTTTTTT. Translated, it gives CASSGTGNNEKLFF.

The chain couples TRBV5-4 to TRBJ1-4; D possibly corresponds to TRBD1 (5 bases). This CDR3 spans 16 amino acids. Germline lookup yields CDR1 SGHNT and CDR2 YYREEE (reference sequence). Trimming took off 1 base at V and 6 bases at J, with 16 bases between the two ends. This CDR3 reads CASSLPAGRKDEKLFF. CDR3 nucleotide sequence: TGTGCCAGCAGCTTGCCGGCAGGGCGGAAGGATGAAAAACTGTTTTTT.

The chain joins TRBV30 to TRBJ1-2; maybe TRBD1 (5 bases). The CDR3 totals 12 residues. Germline CDR1 is GTSNPN and CDR2 is SVGIG (reference sequence). V lost 1 base and J lost 7, with 10 bases in between. CDR3 nucleotides: TGTGCCTGGAGTGAAGGGGCCGCTGGCTACACCTTC. It encodes CAWSEGAAGYTF.

V gene TRBV7-6 combines with J gene TRBJ2-3; 12 nucleotides agree with TRBD2. The V segment lost 5 bases and the J segment 6 bases; nucleotides outside the gene matches: 6. The CDR3 sequence is 15 residues long. Per the germline V gene, CDR1 is SGHVS and CDR2 is FNYEAQ. CDR3 coding DNA: TGTGCCAGCAGCCGGACTAGCGGGGCCCGGGATACGCAGTATTTT. Translation: CASSRTSGARDTQYF.

This sequence joins TRBV30 and TRBJ1-3; no firm D call. Deletions cut 1 base from V and 0 bases from J, with 7 bases between. In germline, CDR1 is GTSNPN, CDR2 SVGIG (reference sequence). The CDR3 is 14 residues long. In DNA form, the CDR3 reads TGTGCCTGGAGTGCTCGTCTCTCTGGAAACACCATATATTTT. This codes for CAWSARLSGNTIYF.

The rearrangement links TRBV5-4 to TRBJ2-3; D perhaps matches TRBD1 (7 bases). The V gene's germline CDR1 is SGHNT and CDR2 YYREEE (reference sequence). The V end was cut by 5 bases, the J end by 0 bases, with 13 bases between. This CDR3 contains 15 residues. CDR3 nucleotides: TGTGCCAGCAGTTGGCAGGGGGGAAGCACAGATACGCAGTATTTT. Its protein product is CASSWQGGSTDTQYF.

The chain links TRBV7-6 to TRBJ2-1; TRBD2 aligns across 8 bases. Germline lookup yields CDR1 SGHVS and CDR2 FNYEAQ. The length of the CDR3 is 17 residues. The V gene end was trimmed by 6 bases and the J gene end by 6 bases; junction bases not matched to a gene: 16. As DNA, the CDR3 is TGTGCCAGCAGGGCTGGGCGGGGGGCCTCGCCCCTCAATGAGCAGTTCTTC. Residues: CASRAGRGASPLNEQFF. The whole variable domain, remainder taken from reference TRBV7-6 and TRBJ2-1, is GAGVSQSPRYKVTKRGQDVALRCDPISGHVSLYWYRQALGQGPEFLTYFNYEAQQDKSGLPNDRFSAERPEGSISTLTIQRTEQRDSAMYRCASRAGRGASPLNEQFFGPGTRLTVL.

This chain connects TRBV19 to TRBJ1-2, with a possible D match to TRBD1 (5 bases). Trimming pared 5 bases from V and 5 bases from J, leaving 21 bases between. Germline V gene sequence: CDR1 LNHDA, CDR2 SQIVND (reference sequence). This CDR3 contains 16 residues. The CDR3 loop reads CASSPNLSRDLYGYTF. The CDR3 DNA sequence: TGTGCCAGTAGTCCCAACCTGAGCAGGGACTTGTATGGCTACACCTTC.